This entry lists 3 T cell receptor beta chains sequenced from one sample in a study of human T cells and chemical hapten exposure. TCRdb fed the RACE reads into MiXCR, producing one record per CDR3 protein. Of 90,000 to 120,000 distinct CDR3 sequences in the sample, approximately 11% were seen once. Regarding time point: patch test 1, 2 weeks after DPC sensitization. As to treatment: therapeutic diphenylcyclopropenone sensitization with weekly scalp DPC. Sequencing was performed on whole blood, taken in connection with sensitization to the hapten diphenylcyclopropenone (DPC). Receptors were obtained from a woman between 40 and 50 years old with alopecia areata. Some clones in this sample may be carry-over from other donors' samples.

With respect to this clonotype: This may arise from a read error, as a much more abundant clone is one base away. The CDR3 coding sequence is TGTGCCAGCAGGCGGACAGGTGTCATGAACACTGAAGCTTTCTTT. It translates to CASRRTGVMNTEAFF. V is TRBV6-5 and J is TRBJ1-1; TRBD1 aligns across 7 bases. Trimming at V came to 6 bases and at J to 0 bases, leaving 7 bases not matched to a gene. The CDR3 is made up of 15 amino acids. Germline CDR1 reads MNHEY; CDR2 reads SVGAGI.

This clonotype was seen repeatedly, ten times or more. In DNA form, the CDR3 reads TGCGCCAGCAGCTCCAGGGCGGATTACAATGAGCAGTTCTTC. It is translated as CASSSRADYNEQFF. The chain joins TRBV5-1 to TRBJ2-1, with TRBD1 as a possible D gene (5 bases). The CDR3 consists of 14 residues. Germline lookup yields CDR1 SGHRS and CDR2 YFSETQ. With 3 bases removed from V and 4 bases from J, the gap between germline ends came to 11 bases.

This clonotype has ten or more counts. This chain links TRBV20-1 with TRBJ1-1; D is undetermined. The CDR3 totals 13 residues. Germline V lookup: CDR1 DFQATT, CDR2 SNEGSKA (reference sequence). Trimming removed 2 bases from V and 6 bases from J, with 13 bases in between. The DNA of the CDR3 is TGCAGTGCTAGACAAGGAAAGGGTTCTGAAGCTTTCTTT. Translating it yields CSARQGKGSEAFF.